Following are 22 T cell receptor beta chains from one sample sequenced in a study of blood T cell repertoires in COVID-19. The assay was immunoSEQ multiplex PCR, and TCRdb's table has in-frame clones only and misses some. The data hold approximately 65,000 clones, with roughly 80% observed a single time. Source material: peripheral blood. These receptors all come from a human donor in a cohort sampled during active COVID-19.

The chain uses TRBV2 and TRBJ1-5; TRBD1 might be the D (6 bases). The CDR3 has 14 residues. V shed 6 bases and J shed 6 bases, with 15 bases lying between them. CDR1 and CDR2 (germline): SNHLY, FYNNEI. In DNA, the CDR3 is TGTGCCAGCAGACAGGGCCCCGGGATTCAGCCCCAGCATTTT. Amino acids: CASRQGPGIQPQHF.

The chain recombines TRBV5-1 with TRBJ1-4, with 7 positions matching TRBD1. J gave up 7 bases and V 2 bases, and 8 bases lay outside the gene matches. Germline CDR1 reads SGHRS; CDR2 reads YFSETQ. The CDR3 has 15 residues. The CDR3 nucleotides read TGCGCCAGCAGCTTATCCGGGACAGAATTTGAAAAACTGTTTTTT. Its translation: CASSLSGTEFEKLFF.

V gene TRBV11-3 combines with J gene TRBJ2-1; 8 bases line up with TRBD2. Trimming at V came to 5 bases and at J to 1 base, leaving 4 bases not matched to a gene. CDR1 SGHNT and CDR2 YENEEA come from the germline V gene. The CDR3 totals 15 residues. The CDR3 loop is CASSLGLDSYNEQFF. DNA for the CDR3: TGTGCCAGCAGCCTGGGACTAGATTCCTACAATGAGCAGTTCTTC.

Note on this clone: This same CDR3 is encoded by further DNA sequences in the sample. The CDR3 loop reads CASSRGLAGGSTDTQYF. DNA for the CDR3: TGTGCCAGCAGCCGCGGACTAGCGGGGGGGAGCACAGATACGCAGTATTTT. V usage is TRBV3-1 (or the pseudogene TRBV3-2) and J usage is TRBJ2-3, with TRBD2 identical over 15 bases. The CDR3 runs 17 residues. Germline assignment: CDR1 LGHDT and CDR2 YNNKEL (reference sequence). Germline trimming cut 4 bases from V and 0 bases from J; bases unmatched to any gene: 2.

The rearrangement uses TRBV28 and TRBJ1-2, with D possibly TRBD1 on 5 matching bases. The V end lost 6 bases, the J end lost 4 bases, and 12 bases lay between the germline ends. From germline, CDR1 is MDHEN and CDR2 SYDVKM. The CDR3 runs to 13 residues. CDR3 residues: CASSLGGVYGYTF. The CDR3 DNA reads as TGTGCCAGCAGCTTGGGAGGGGTCTATGGCTACACCTTC.

Here the CDR3 DNA reads TGTGCCAGCAGCGTAGGTCCTAGCGGGGGGGCAAATACGCAGTATTTT. This encodes CASSVGPSGGANTQYF. The chain links TRBV9 to TRBJ2-3; the match to TRBD2 covers 12 bases. CDR1 is SGDLS, CDR2 YYNGEE, per germline. This CDR3 comprises 16 residues. The J segment lost 7 bases and the V segment lost 0 bases, leaving 6 bases of the junction unmatched.

V and J are TRBV11-2 and TRBJ2-1, with 10 bases lining up with TRBD2. This CDR3 is built from 16 residues. The germline CDR1 and CDR2 sequences are SGHAT and FQNNGV. V lost 5 bases and J lost 6; bases outside the gene matches: 10. CDR3 residues: CASSIRTSGTLNEQFF. The CDR3 DNA sequence: TGTGCCAGCAGCATAAGGACTAGCGGTACCCTCAATGAGCAGTTCTTC.

The chain couples TRBV30 to TRBJ2-1; 8 bases are a match to TRBD1. CDR1 is GTSNPN and CDR2 is SVGIG in the germline V gene (reference sequence). With 5 bases clipped from V and 4 bases from J, the junction kept 10 bases outside the gene matches. This CDR3 contains 15 residues. This chain's CDR3 is CAWDRDRIEYNEQFF. In nucleotides, the CDR3 is TGTGCCTGGGACCGGGACAGGATAGAATACAATGAGCAGTTCTTC. Full variable domain (missing parts from reference TRBV30 and TRBJ2-1): SQTIHQWPATLVQPVGSPLSLECTVEGTSNPNLYWYRQAAGRGLQLLFYSVGIGQISSEVPQNLSASRPQDRQFILSSKKLLLSDSGFYLCAWDRDRIEYNEQFFGPGTRLTVL.

J is TRBJ2-2 and V is TRBV11-3; 8 nucleotides agree with TRBD1. Germline V CDR1 and CDR2: SGHNT, YENEEA. V shed 4 bases and J 4 bases; nucleotides not matched to a gene: 2. The CDR3 length is 14 residues. CDR3 loop: CASSYDRGTGELFF. The CDR3 DNA sequence: TGTGCCAGCAGCTACGACAGGGGCACCGGGGAGCTGTTTTTT.

The chain recombines TRBV11-2 with TRBJ2-5; the match to TRBD1 covers 12 bases. CDR1 and CDR2 (germline): SGHAT, FQNNGV. The trim removed 5 bases at V and 6 bases at J, leaving 7 bases unmatched. CDR3 size: 15 residues. In DNA, the CDR3 is TGTGCCAGCAGCCAAGGGACAGGGGGCGTGAAGACCCAGTACTTC. This encodes CASSQGTGGVKTQYF. The whole variable domain, remainder taken from reference TRBV11-2 and TRBJ2-5, is EAGVAQSPRYKIIEKRQSVAFWCNPISGHATLYWYQQILGQGPKLLIQFQNNGVVDDSQLPKDRFSAERLKGVDSTLKIQPAKLEDSAVYLCASSQGTGGVKTQYFGPGTRLLVL.

The gene calls are TRBV5-1 and TRBJ1-6, with a possible D match to TRBD1 (5 bases). Germline V gene lookup returns CDR1 SGHRS and CDR2 YFSETQ. Trimming stripped 2 bases from V and 1 base from J, with 7 bases between. The CDR3 is made up of 15 amino acids. The CDR3 is CASSFDSSYNSPLHF. CDR3 sequence (DNA): TGCGCCAGCAGCTTTGACAGTTCCTATAATTCACCCCTCCACTTT.

V and J are TRBV7-9 and TRBJ2-1; 8 positions match TRBD1. CDR3 length: 14 amino acids. V was pared by 5 bases and J by 9 bases, with 9 bases of the junction left unmatched. Germline CDR1 reads SEHNR; CDR2 reads FQNEAQ (reference sequence). The chain's CDR3 is CASSVLGQVAEQFF. In nucleotides, the CDR3 is TGTGCCAGCAGCGTGTTGGGACAGGTCGCTGAGCAGTTCTTC. Full variable domain (missing parts from reference TRBV7-9 and TRBJ2-1): DTGVSQNPRHKITKRGQNVTFRCDPISEHNRLYWYRQTLGQGPEFLTYFQNEAQLEKSRLLSDRFSAERPKGSFSTLEIQRTEQGDSAMYLCASSVLGQVAEQFFGPGTRLTVL.

The J gene is TRBJ1-6, the V gene TRBV12-3 or TRBV12-4; D gene ambiguous. This CDR3 comprises 13 residues. V was trimmed by 2 bases and J by 9 bases, leaving 8 bases between them. The CDR3 reads CASSLSFFSPLHF. In DNA, the CDR3 is TGTGCCAGCAGTTTATCCTTTTTTTCACCCCTCCACTTT.

This clone was seen only a few times. The CDR3 loop is CATSRVARANTEAFF. As DNA, the CDR3 is TGTGCCACCAGCAGAGTTGCCAGGGCGAACACTGAAGCTTTCTTT. The rearrangement uses TRBV15 and TRBJ1-1; possibly TRBD1 for D (5 bases). Germline V gene sequence: CDR1 LNHNV, CDR2 YYDKDF (reference sequence). V lost 1 base and J lost 1, with 10 bases in between. The CDR3 spans 15 residues. Full variable domain (outside the CDR3, taken from reference TRBV15 and TRBJ1-1): DAMVIQNPRYQVTQFGKPVTLSCSQTLNHNVMYWYQQKSSQAPKLLFHYYDKDFNNEADTPDNFQSRRPNTSFCFLDIRSPGLGDTAMYLCATSRVARANTEAFFGQGTRLTVV.

The chain links TRBV28 to TRBJ2-3, with 11 nucleotides matching TRBD2. Germline CDR1 MDHEN, CDR2 SYDVKM. CDR3 length: 16 amino acids. J was trimmed by 2 bases and V by 2 bases; bases with no gene match: 3. CDR3 sequence (DNA): TGTGCCAGCAGTTTACTAGCGGGGGGATTCACAGATACGCAGTATTTT. Amino acid sequence: CASSLLAGGFTDTQYF.

The chain couples TRBV2 to TRBJ1-5; perhaps TRBD1 as D (5 bases). Per the germline V gene, CDR1 is SNHLY and CDR2 is FYNNEI. This CDR3 comprises 14 residues. Deletions cut 6 bases from V and 7 bases from J, with 16 bases between. The CDR3 sequence is CASSGTQEMQPQHF. DNA for the CDR3: TGTGCCAGCAGCGGGACTCAAGAGATGCAGCCCCAGCATTTT.

This clone was picked up one time. V is TRBV4-3 and J is TRBJ2-7, with 9 bases lining up with TRBD2. The CDR3 spans 14 residues. CDR1 is LGHNA, CDR2 YSLEER, per germline. J gave up 6 bases and V 5 bases, and 8 bases lay outside the gene matches. This CDR3 reads CASSRRGGNSEQYF. The CDR3 DNA sequence: TGCGCCAGCAGCAGGCGGGGGGGCAATAGCGAGCAGTACTTC.

This clone was seen only a few times. V usage is TRBV19 and J usage is TRBJ1-5, with TRBD1 identical over 7 bases. Germline trimming cut 3 bases from V and 9 bases from J; bases unmatched to any gene: 5. Germline V gene lookup returns CDR1 LNHDA and CDR2 SQIVND (reference sequence). The CDR3 has 13 residues. CDR3 sequence reads: CASSITGTVPQHF. The DNA for the CDR3 is TGTGCCAGTAGTATTACCGGGACAGTGCCCCAGCATTTT.

The V call is TRBV19, the J call TRBJ2-4; 7 nucleotides line up with TRBD1. This CDR3 has 14 residues. The V and J ends lost 6 bases and 2 bases, in that order; junction bases with no gene match: 4. Germline V CDR1 and CDR2: LNHDA, SQIVND (reference sequence). The CDR3 region is CASSMGQSKNIQYF. For the CDR3, the DNA is TGTGCCAGTAGCATGGGACAGTCCAAAAACATTCAGTACTTC.

The chain links TRBV19 to TRBJ2-3; TRBD2 matches at 9 bases. The CDR3 has 16 amino acids. CDR1 and CDR2 (germline): LNHDA, SQIVND (reference sequence). V trimming: 3 bases; J trimming: 4 bases; junction bases outside the gene matches: 8. CDR3: CASSMGASGNADTQYF. The CDR3 nucleotides are TGTGCCAGTAGTATGGGGGCTAGCGGGAACGCAGATACGCAGTATTTT.

The chain links TRBV5-4 to TRBJ2-4; D may be TRBD1 (6 bases). The germline V and J ends were trimmed by 3 bases and 6 bases, with 13 bases remaining between them. CDR1 and CDR2 (germline): SGHNT, YYREEE (reference sequence). This CDR3 contains 14 residues. The CDR3 sequence is CASSSPTGLNIQYF. CDR3 bases: TGTGCCAGCAGCTCCCCTACAGGGTTAAACATTCAGTACTTC.

This clone appeared a few times. The chain is built from TRBV11-2 and TRBJ2-2; D is unresolved. The CDR3 has 15 amino acids. V was trimmed by 4 bases and J by 0 bases, leaving 9 bases between them. Germline assignment: CDR1 SGHAT and CDR2 FQNNGV. The CDR3 region has the DNA TGTGCCAGCAGCTCTCAGAGGTCGAACACCGGGGAGCTGTTTTTT. This codes for CASSSQRSNTGELFF.